This record looks at one TCR beta chain sequence and its context. Antigen: not known. This record comes from a study of shared clonotypes between healthy human individuals. General study results and limits: In this cohort, only blood was sampled, and tissue repertoires likely differ.

Deep level was the assay's run setting. Genomic DNA per cell subset filled all wells of several immunoSEQ plates. Assay: immunoSEQ multiplex PCR; the TCRdb copy retains only in-frame clones and omits some. The sample shows about 2.1 million clones, roughly 95% of them seen only once. Naivety among CD8 cells was defined by CD45RO negativity and positive CCR7 selection, thereby excluding terminally differentiated effector memory CD45RA+ cells. The receptor was derived from a man aged 18 to 30 in good health. Some clones in this sample may be carry-over from other donors' samples. Input material: naive CD8+ T cells from PBMCs.

As DNA, the CDR3 is TGTGCCAGCAGCCCTGGACAGGTGCGACCTTACGAGCAGTACTTC. This gives the protein CASSPGQVRPYEQYF. V is TRBV7-8 and J is TRBJ2-7; 7 bases map to TRBD1. Per the germline V gene, CDR1 is SGHVS and CDR2 is FQNEAQ. V lost 5 bases, J lost 4 bases, and 11 bases stayed unmatched. The CDR3 is 15 amino acids.